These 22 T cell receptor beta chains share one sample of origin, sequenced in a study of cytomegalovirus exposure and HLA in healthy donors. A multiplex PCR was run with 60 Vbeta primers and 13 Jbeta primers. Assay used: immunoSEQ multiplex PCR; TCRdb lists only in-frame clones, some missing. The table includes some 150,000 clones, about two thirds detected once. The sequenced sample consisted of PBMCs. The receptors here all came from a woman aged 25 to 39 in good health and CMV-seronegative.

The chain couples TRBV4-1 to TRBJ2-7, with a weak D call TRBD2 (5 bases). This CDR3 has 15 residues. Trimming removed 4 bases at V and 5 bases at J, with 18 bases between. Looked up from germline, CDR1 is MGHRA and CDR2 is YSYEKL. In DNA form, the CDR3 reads TGCGCCAGCAGCCCCACGGGGTTCCCCAGCGACGAGCAGTACTTC. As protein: CASSPTGFPSDEQYF.

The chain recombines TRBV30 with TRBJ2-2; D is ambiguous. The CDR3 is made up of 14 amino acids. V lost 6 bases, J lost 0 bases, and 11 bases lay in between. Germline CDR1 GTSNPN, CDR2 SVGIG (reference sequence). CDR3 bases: TGTGCCTGCAAGAGTAACTCGAACACCGGGGAGCTGTTTTTT. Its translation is CACKSNSNTGELFF. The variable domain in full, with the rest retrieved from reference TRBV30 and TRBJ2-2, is SQTIHQWPATLVQPVGSPLSLECTVEGTSNPNLYWYRQAAGRGLQLLFYSVGIGQISSEVPQNLSASRPQDRQFILSSKKLLLSDSGFYLCACKSNSNTGELFFGEGSRLTVL.

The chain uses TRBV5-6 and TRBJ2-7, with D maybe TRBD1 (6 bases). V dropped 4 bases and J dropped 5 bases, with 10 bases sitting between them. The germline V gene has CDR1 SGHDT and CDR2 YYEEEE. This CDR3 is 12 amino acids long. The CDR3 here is CASSPTGNEQYF. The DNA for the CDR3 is TGTGCCAGCAGCCCCACAGGGAACGAGCAGTACTTC.

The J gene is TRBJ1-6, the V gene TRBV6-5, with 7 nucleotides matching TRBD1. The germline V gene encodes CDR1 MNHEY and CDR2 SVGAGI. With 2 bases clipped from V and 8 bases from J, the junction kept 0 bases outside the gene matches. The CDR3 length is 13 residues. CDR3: CASSYDRDSPLHF. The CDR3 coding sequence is TGTGCCAGCAGTTACGACAGGGATTCACCCCTCCACTTT.

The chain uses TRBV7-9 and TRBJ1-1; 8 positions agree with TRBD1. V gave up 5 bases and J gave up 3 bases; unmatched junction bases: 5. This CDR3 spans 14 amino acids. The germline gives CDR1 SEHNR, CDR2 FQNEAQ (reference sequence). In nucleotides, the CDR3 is TGTGCCAGCAGCCAACAGGGGGTTGACACTGAAGCTTTCTTT. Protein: CASSQQGVDTEAFF.

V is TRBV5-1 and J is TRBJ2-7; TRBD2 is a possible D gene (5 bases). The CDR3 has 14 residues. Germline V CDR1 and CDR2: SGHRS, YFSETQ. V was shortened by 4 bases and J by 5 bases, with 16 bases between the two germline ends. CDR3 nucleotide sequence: TGCGCCAGCAGCCCGGGCCTAGCTGCCCACGAGCAGTACTTC. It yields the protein CASSPGLAAHEQYF. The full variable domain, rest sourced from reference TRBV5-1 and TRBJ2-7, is KAGVTQTPRYLIKTRGQQVTLSCSPISGHRSVSWYQQTPGQGLQFLFEYFSETQRNKGNFPGRFSGRQFSNSRSEMNVSTLELGDSALYLCASSPGLAAHEQYFGPGTRLTVT.

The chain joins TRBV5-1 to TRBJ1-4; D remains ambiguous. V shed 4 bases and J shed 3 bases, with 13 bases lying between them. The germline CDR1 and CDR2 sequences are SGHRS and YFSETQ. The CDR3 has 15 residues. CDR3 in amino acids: CASSLAGVSNEKLFF. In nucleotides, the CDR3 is TGCGCCAGCAGCCTGGCCGGTGTCTCTAATGAAAAACTGTTTTTT. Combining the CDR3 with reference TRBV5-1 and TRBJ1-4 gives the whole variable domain KAGVTQTPRYLIKTRGQQVTLSCSPISGHRSVSWYQQTPGQGLQFLFEYFSETQRNKGNFPGRFSGRQFSNSRSEMNVSTLELGDSALYLCASSLAGVSNEKLFFGSGTQLSVL.

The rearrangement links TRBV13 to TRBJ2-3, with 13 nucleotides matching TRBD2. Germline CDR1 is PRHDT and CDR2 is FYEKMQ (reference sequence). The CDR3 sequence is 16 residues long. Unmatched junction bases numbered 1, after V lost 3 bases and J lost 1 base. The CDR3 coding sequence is TGTGCCAGCAGCTTTGGACTAGCGGGGGGCACAGATACGCAGTATTTT. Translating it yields CASSFGLAGGTDTQYF. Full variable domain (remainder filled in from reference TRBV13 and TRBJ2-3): AAGVIQSPRHLIKEKRETATLKCYPIPRHDTVYWYQQGPGQDPQFLISFYEKMQSDKGSIPDRFSAQQFSDYHSELNMSSLELGDSALYFCASSFGLAGGTDTQYFGPGTRLTVL.

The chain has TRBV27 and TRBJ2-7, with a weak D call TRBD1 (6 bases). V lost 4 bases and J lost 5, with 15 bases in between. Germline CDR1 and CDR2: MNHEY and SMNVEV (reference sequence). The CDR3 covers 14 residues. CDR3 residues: CASSYGGRADEQYF. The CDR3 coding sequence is TGTGCCAGCAGTTATGGGGGCAGGGCGGACGAGCAGTACTTC.

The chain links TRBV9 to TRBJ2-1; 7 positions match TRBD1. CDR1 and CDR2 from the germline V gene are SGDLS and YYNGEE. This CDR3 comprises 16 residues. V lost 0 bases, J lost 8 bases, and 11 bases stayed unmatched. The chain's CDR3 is CASSVGDRGPRDEQFF. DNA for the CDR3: TGTGCCAGCAGCGTAGGGGATAGGGGGCCGCGGGATGAGCAGTTCTTC. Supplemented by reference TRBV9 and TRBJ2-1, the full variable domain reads DSGVTQTPKHLITATGQRVTLRCSPRSGDLSVYWYQQSLDQGLQFLIQYYNGEERAKGNILERFSAQQFPDLHSELNLSSLELGDSALYFCASSVGDRGPRDEQFFGPGTRLTVL.

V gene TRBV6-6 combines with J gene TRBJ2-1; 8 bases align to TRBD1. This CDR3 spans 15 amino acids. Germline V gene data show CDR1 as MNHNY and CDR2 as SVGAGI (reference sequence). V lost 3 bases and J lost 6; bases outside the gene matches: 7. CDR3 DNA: TGTGCCAGCAGTTATATGCAGGGGGCGTTCAATGAGCAGTTCTTC. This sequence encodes CASSYMQGAFNEQFF.

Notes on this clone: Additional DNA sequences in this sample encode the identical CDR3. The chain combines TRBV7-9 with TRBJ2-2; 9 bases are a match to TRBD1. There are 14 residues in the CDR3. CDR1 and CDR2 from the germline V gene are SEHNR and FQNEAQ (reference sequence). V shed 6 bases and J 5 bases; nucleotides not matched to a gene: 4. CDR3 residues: CASSSDRGTGELFF. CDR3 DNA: TGTGCCAGCAGTTCCGACAGGGGGACCGGGGAGCTGTTTTTT.

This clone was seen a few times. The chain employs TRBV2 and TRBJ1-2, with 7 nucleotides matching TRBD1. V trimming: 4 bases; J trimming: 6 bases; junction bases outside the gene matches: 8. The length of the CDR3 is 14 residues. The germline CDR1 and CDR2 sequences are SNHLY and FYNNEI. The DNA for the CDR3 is TGTGCCAGCAGTGGGGAAGACAGGGTTGATGGCTACACCTTC. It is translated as CASSGEDRVDGYTF.

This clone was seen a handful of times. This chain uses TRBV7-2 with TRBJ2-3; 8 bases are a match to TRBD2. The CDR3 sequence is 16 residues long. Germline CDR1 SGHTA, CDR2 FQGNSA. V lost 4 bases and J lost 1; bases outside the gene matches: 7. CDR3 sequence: CASSWAFSGGTDTQYF. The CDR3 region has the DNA TGTGCCAGCAGCTGGGCCTTTAGCGGGGGCACAGATACGCAGTATTTT.

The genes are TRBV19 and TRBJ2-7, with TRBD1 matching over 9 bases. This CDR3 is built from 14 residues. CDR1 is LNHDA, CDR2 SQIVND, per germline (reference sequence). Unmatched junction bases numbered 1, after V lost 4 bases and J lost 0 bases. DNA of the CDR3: TGTGCCAGTAGTAGGGGACAGGGCTCCTACGAGCAGTACTTC. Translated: CASSRGQGSYEQYF.

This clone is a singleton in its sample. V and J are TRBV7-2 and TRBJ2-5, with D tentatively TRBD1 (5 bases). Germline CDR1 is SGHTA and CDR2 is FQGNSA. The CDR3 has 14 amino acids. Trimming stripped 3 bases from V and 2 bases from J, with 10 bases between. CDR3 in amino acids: CASSFRVRQETQYF. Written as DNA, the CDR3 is TGTGCCAGCAGCTTCAGGGTGAGGCAAGAGACCCAGTACTTC.

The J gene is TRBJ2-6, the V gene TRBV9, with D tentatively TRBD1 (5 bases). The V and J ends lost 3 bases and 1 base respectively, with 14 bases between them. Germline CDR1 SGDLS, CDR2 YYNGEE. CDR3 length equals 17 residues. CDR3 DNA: TGTGCCAGCAGCGGTACAGGTGAAGAGTCTGGGGCCAACGTCCTGACTTTC. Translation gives CASSGTGEESGANVLTF.

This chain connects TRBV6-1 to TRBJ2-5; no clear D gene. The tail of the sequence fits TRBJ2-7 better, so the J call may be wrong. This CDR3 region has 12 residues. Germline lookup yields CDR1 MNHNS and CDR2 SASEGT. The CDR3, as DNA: TGTGCCAGCAGTGTGGTAGCTTACGAGCAGTACTTC. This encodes CASSVVAYEQYF.

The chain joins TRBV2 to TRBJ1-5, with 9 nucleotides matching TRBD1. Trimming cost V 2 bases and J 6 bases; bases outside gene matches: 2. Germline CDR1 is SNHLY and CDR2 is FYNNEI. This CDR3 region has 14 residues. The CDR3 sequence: CASSERDRVQPQHF. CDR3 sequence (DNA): TGTGCCAGCAGTGAAAGGGACAGGGTTCAGCCCCAGCATTTT.

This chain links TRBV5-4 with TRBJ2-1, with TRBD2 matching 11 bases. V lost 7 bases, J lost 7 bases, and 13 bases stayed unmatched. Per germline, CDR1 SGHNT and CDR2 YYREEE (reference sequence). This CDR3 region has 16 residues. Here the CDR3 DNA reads TGTGCCAGCTCCCCTGCCGGGACTAGCGGTGATAATGAGCAGTTCTTC. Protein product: CASSPAGTSGDNEQFF.

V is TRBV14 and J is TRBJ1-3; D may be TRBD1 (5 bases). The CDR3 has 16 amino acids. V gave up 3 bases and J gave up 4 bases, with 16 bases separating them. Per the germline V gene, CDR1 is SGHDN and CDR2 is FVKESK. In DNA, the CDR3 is TGTGCCAGCAGCCATTACATTCGGGGGACCGGAAACACCATATATTTT. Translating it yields CASSHYIRGTGNTIYF.

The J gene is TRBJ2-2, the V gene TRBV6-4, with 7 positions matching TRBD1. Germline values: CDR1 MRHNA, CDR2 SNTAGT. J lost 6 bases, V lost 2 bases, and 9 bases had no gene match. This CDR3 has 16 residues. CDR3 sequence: CASSDGPGQGAGELFF. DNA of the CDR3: TGTGCCAGCAGTGACGGTCCGGGTCAGGGGGCCGGGGAGCTGTTTTTT.